The clone carrying this T cell receptor (beta chain) was seen at least ten times. The antigen is unknown. Arm-PCR of CDR3 regions and iRepertoire HTBI primers were used to build TCR beta libraries. In TCRdb, the multiplex PCR reads were re-called with MiXCR into one record per CDR3 protein. The sample lists about 420,000 distinct CDR3 sequences; over 15% were seen once. Germline lookup yields CDR1 SGHTA and CDR2 FQGNSA. Deletions cut 2 bases from V and 5 bases from J, with 4 bases between. The CDR3 is 11 amino acids. The data originate from a study of regulatory T cells in long-lasting Graves disease. Study-level findings and limits: Patients with persistent disease shared roughly 3,000 public clonotypes, outpacing the 966 shared by new patients. When disease was persistent, TRBV28, TRBJ1-2 and TRBJ2-5 were the favored segments. Persistent Graves' patients possessed reduced TCR diversity relative to recently diagnosed ones.

Time point: newly diagnosed GD, antithyroid drugs for less than 3 months. Extracted PBMC RNA gave rise to the TCR library. In addition, the sample was reused for a study of T cells in Graves' hyperthyroidism and ophthalmopathy.

This chain joins TRBV7-2 and TRBJ2-7; D is uncertain. The sequence came from a woman in her late teens or twenties with Graves disease. Source: peripheral blood mononuclear cells (PBMCs), taken at new diagnosis, from a patient treated with antithyroid drugs. This CDR3 reads CASSLLNEQYF. CDR3 bases: TGTGCCAGCAGCTTACTAAACGAGCAGTACTTC. Variable domain in full (rest from reference TRBV7-2 and TRBJ2-7): GAGVSQSPSNKVTEKGKDVELRCDPISGHTALYWYRQSLGQGLEFLIYFQGNSAPDKSGLPSDRFSAERTGGSVSTLTIQRTQQEDSAVYLCASSLLNEQYFGPGTRLTVT.